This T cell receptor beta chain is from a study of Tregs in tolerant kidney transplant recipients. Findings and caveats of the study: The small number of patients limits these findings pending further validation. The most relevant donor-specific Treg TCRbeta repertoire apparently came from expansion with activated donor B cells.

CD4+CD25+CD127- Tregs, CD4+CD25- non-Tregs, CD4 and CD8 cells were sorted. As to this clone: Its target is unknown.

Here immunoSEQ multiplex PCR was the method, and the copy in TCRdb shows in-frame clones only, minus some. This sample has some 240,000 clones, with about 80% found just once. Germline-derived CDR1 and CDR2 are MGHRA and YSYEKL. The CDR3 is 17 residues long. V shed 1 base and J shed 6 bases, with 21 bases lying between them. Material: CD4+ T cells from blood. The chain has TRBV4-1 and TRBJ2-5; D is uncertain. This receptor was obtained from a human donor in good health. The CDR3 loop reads CASSQGAPKMWGKTQYF. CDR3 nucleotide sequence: TGCGCCAGCAGCCAAGGGGCCCCTAAGATGTGGGGAAAGACCCAGTACTTC.